This T cell receptor (beta chain) was identified in a study of cytomegalovirus exposure and HLA in healthy donors. Whole-study findings and limits: Cytomegalovirus-associated TCR beta chains were listed, numbering approximately 150.

This CDR3 has 13 residues. Trimming stripped 4 bases from V and 5 bases from J, with 9 bases between. The V gene's germline CDR1 is ENHRY and CDR2 SYGVKD. Clones were sequenced by immunoSEQ multiplex PCR, and TCRdb holds only the in-frame ones, with some missing. The table records about 50,000 clones, about 92% of them present only once. Worth noting for this clone: Its antigen is undetermined.

The sequenced material came from PBMCs. The receptor was isolated from a man aged 18 to 29 in good health and CMV-seronegative. This chain connects TRBV10-3 to TRBJ2-1; tentatively, D is TRBD2 (6 bases). CDR3 amino acids: CAISGGTDNEQFF. The CDR3 DNA follows: TGTGCCATCAGTGGGGGGACTGACAATGAGCAGTTCTTC.